These 3 T cell receptor beta chains came from one sample sequenced in a study of cytomegalovirus exposure and HLA in healthy donors. The repertoire was sequenced with immunoSEQ multiplex PCR; TCRdb's copy has only in-frame clones and lacks some. The table records 110,000 or so clones, approximately 90% of them present only once. Material: PBMCs. The receptor source for this set is a man aged 18 to 29 in good health and CMV-seropositive.

V is TRBV30 and J is TRBJ2-7; tentative D call: TRBD2 (5 bases). Germline CDR1 reads GTSNPN; CDR2 reads SVGIG (reference sequence). Trimming removed 4 bases from V and 7 bases from J, with 17 bases in between. This CDR3 is 13 amino acids long. This CDR3 is CAWKSRAAGEQYF. The CDR3 nucleotides are TGTGCCTGGAAGAGCCGGGCGGCGGGTGAGCAGTACTTC. Using reference TRBV30 and TRBJ2-7 for the parts outside the CDR3, the full variable domain is SQTIHQWPATLVQPVGSPLSLECTVEGTSNPNLYWYRQAAGRGLQLLFYSVGIGQISSEVPQNLSASRPQDRQFILSSKKLLLSDSGFYLCAWKSRAAGEQYFGPGTRLTVT.

The V gene is TRBV4-2, the J gene TRBJ1-1; TRBD1 is a possible D gene (5 bases). Between the trimmed V and J ends, which lost 3 bases and 6 bases, there was a span of 14 bases. The CDR3 is made up of 14 amino acids. Germline-derived CDR1 and CDR2 are LGHNA and YNFKEQ. CDR3 loop: CASSHRGGPSEAFF. The DNA for the CDR3 is TGTGCCAGCAGCCATCGGGGGGGACCCTCTGAAGCTTTCTTT.

The chain uses TRBV7-9 and TRBJ2-7; D perhaps matches TRBD2 (7 bases). Germline CDR1 reads SEHNR; CDR2 reads FQNEAQ (reference sequence). V lost 4 bases to trimming and J lost 2 bases, with 27 bases between them. This CDR3 is built from 19 residues. This CDR3 is CASSSRGGREIGRAYEQYF. CDR3 nucleotides: TGTGCCAGCAGCTCCCGCGGGGGCAGGGAGATAGGTCGGGCCTACGAGCAGTACTTC.